This T cell receptor beta chain appears in the sequencing data of a study of T cell responses to AZD1222 COVID-19 vaccine. Study observations and caveats: The donor group comprised mostly white British people and more females; the analysis possibly underestimated clonal diversity.

Points on this clone: Its antigen is not known.

The V gene end was trimmed by 3 bases and the J gene end by 4 bases; junction bases not matched to a gene: 7. The germline gives CDR1 SGHRS, CDR2 YFSETQ. The CDR3 has 17 residues. Produced via immunoSEQ multiplex PCR; TCRdb's table is partial and in-frame only. Of fewer than 150,000 clones listed, around 84% are singletons. The rearrangement uses TRBV5-1 and TRBJ2-2; 12 nucleotides line up with TRBD2. Material: peripheral blood, obtained on day 0 of AZD1222 vaccination. The origin of this receptor is an adult in good health. The CDR3 DNA is TGCGCCAGCAGCTCGCCCGGACTAGCGGGGACCACCGGGGAGCTGTTTTTT. Protein product: CASSSPGLAGTTGELFF.